This T cell receptor beta chain emerged from a study of read filtering for tumor transcriptome and immune sequencing. This clonotype was observed many times. The antigen is not known. The library was built from around 0.4 ug RNA with molecular barcoded adaptors for alpha/delta and beta/gamma chains. Each CDR3 protein gets one entry after TCRdb re-called the reads with MiXCR. The sample has 85,000 to 100,000 distinct CDR3 sequences; approximately 21% are singletons. The V and J ends lost 8 bases and 0 bases respectively, with 7 bases between them. Looked up from germline, CDR1 is MDHEN and CDR2 is SYDVKM. CDR3 length equals 13 residues. Study-level points and caveats: Compared with RNA-seq, IR-seq gave much higher clonotype depth and reliability.

Material: a population of CD138-negative cells sorted from bone marrow. The chain has TRBV28 and TRBJ2-2; D remains ambiguous. This clonotype was sampled from a donor aged 40 or older with multiple myeloma. For the CDR3, the DNA is TGTGCCAGCCACCAAACGAACACCGGGGAGCTGTTTTTT. It is translated as CASHQTNTGELFF.